This entry describes one T cell receptor (beta chain). Its antigen is currently not known. Qualities for individual bases were not recorded, and no much larger clone is one base off. This sample is part of a study of CD8+ T cells in alopecia areata (dated by TCRdb to the late 2010s). Background on the whole study: Treated patients were enrolled in an open-label pilot trial of oral tofacitinib at 5 to 10 mg twice daily for moderate-to-severe alopecia areata. TCRbeta CDR3 regions were amplified by immunoSEQ multiplex PCR using 35 Vbeta forward and 13 Jbeta reverse primers. RNA was obtained with the PAXgene miRNA kit for fixed scalp, the miRNeasy kit for PBMCs, and the RNeasy kit for mouse skin. Biopsies were taken from tofacitinib-treated patients at baseline and at 4 and 24 weeks of treatment, and a later scalp biopsy was taken in several of the tofacitinib-treated patients. Human TCRbeta sequencing covered scalp tissue and sorted CD4+ and CD8+ peripheral blood T cells from patchy and totalis/universalis alopecia areata patients and healthy controls. Tofacitinib was given for 6 to 18 months, followed by 6 months of follow-up off drug to assess delayed response and recurrence. To study T cell clonal expansion in alopecia areata, the researchers applied high-throughput TCRbeta sequencing to both the C3H/HeJ mouse model and human patients. Clonality in the scalp was compared among normal scalp (n=4), patchy alopecia areata scalp (n=8), and alopecia totalis/universalis scalp (n=8). General findings and caveats noted by the study authors: Resident alphabeta T cells in normal human skin are also sequenced, complicating scalp TCR repertoire analysis, unlike mouse skin dominated by gammadelta T cells. Shared TCR sequences between patients were less evident than in mice, which may be partly attributable to HLA diversity in the patient population. Lesional scalp, especially in alopecia totalis/universalis, showed higher clonality and more expanded CD8+ clones than normal scalp, suggesting antigenic drive.

The method was the immunoSEQ multiplex PCR assay. To provide template for TCR sequencing, every sample had RNA extracted and reverse transcribed into cDNA. First-strand cDNA was synthesized with SuperScript III using a 2:1 mix of oligo-dT and random hexamers. A synthetic immune receptor repertoire was used to measure amplification bias, and any remaining bias was corrected computationally. The paper's processing steps were these. Raw reads were preprocessed to remove errors, and CDR3 was defined according to IMGT conventions as the region from the conserved cysteine to phenylalanine. Clonality was computed by normalizing Shannon entropy by log2 of the number of productive unique TCRs and subtracting the result from 1. Scalp TCRbeta sequences were cross-referenced with sorted blood CD4 and CD8 repertoires so that the CD4 or CD8 identity of scalp clones could be inferred. In its TCRdb copy, this immuneACCESS table keeps in-frame sequences only and misses some clones. Where compared with another copy, unresolved V genes explain less than half of these, and the others have no known cause. The D gene and trimming were derived from the DNA, and the V and J assignments and clone size from that table. The sample table shows roughly 170,000 clones, and 59% are seen once. The top ten clonotypes cover roughly 15% of the sample.

There are 14 amino acids in the CDR3, from cysteine to phenylalanine inclusive. Only the CDR3 part of the read is kept: 42 bases, read in frame from the first base. For CDR1 and CDR2, the germline V gene lists SGHDT and YYEEEE. The sample's time point label, decoded: baseline before oral tofacitinib. From alopecia areata patients, peripheral blood was collected along with lesional scalp punch biopsies. PBMCs were isolated by density centrifugation and stained for CD3, CD4 and CD8, after which CD4+ and CD8+ T cells were sorted on a FACSAria. The receptor comes from a human donor with alopecia areata. The chain employs TRBV5-6 and TRBJ2-5; 7 of the junction bases match TRBD1. The DNA matches TRBJ2-7 better at its end, which makes the J call doubtful. The source was CD4+ T cells sorted from blood, collected at week 0. The DNA is as follows: TGTGCCAGCAGCTTCGGGACAGAAAGCTACGAGCAGTACTTC. This sequence encodes CASSFGTESYEQYF.